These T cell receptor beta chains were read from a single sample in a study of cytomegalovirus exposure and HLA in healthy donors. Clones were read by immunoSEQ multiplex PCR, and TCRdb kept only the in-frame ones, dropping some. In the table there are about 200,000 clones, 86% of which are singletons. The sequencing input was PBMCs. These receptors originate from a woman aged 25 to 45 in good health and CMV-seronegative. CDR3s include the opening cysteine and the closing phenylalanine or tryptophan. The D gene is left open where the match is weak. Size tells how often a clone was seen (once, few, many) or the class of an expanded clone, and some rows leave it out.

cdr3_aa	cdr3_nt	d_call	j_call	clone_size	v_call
CASSFGEIYEQYF	TGTGCCAGCAGCTTCGGGGAGATCTACGAGCAGTACTTC	NA	TRBJ2-7	NA	TRBV7-9
CASSLTSGYYNEQFF	TGCGCCAGCAGCTTGACTAGCGGCTACTACAATGAGCAGTTCTTC	TRBD2	TRBJ2-1	NA	TRBV5-1
CASSQASGGETDTQYF	TGTGCCAGCAGCCAGGCTAGCGGGGGGGAGACAGATACGCAGTATTTT	TRBD2	TRBJ2-3	NA	TRBV4-2
CASSTGVSEQYF	TGTGCCAGTAGTACAGGGGTCTCCGAGCAGTACTTC	NA	TRBJ2-7	NA	TRBV19
CASSQDMGLAGVGDTQYF	TGCGCCAGCAGCCAAGATATGGGACTAGCGGGGGTGGGAGATACGCAGTATTTT	TRBD2	TRBJ2-3	few	TRBV4-1
CASSFRGGYNEQFF	TGTGCCAGCAGTTTCCGCGGGGGATACAATGAGCAGTTCTTC	TRBD2	TRBJ2-1	NA	TRBV28
CASSPVSSNTDTQYF	TGTGCCAGCTCACCGGTTTCGAGCAACACAGATACGCAGTATTTT	NA	TRBJ2-3	NA	TRBV18
CASRRQGRAEAFF	TGTGCCAGCAGACGACAGGGTAGGGCTGAAGCTTTCTTT	TRBD1	TRBJ1-1	NA	TRBV5-4
CASSSGGTKETQYF	TGTGCCAGCTCATCGGGGGGAACCAAAGAGACCCAGTACTTC	TRBD2	TRBJ2-5	few	TRBV18
CASSIDIYGYTF	TGTGCCAGCAGCATCGACATCTATGGCTACACCTTC	NA	TRBJ1-2	NA	TRBV28
CASTGTGGGYTF	TGTGCCAGCACTGGGACAGGCGGCGGCTACACCTTC	TRBD1	TRBJ1-2	NA	TRBV6-1
CASSASGTGRTEAFF	TGTGCCAGCAGCGCCTCCGGGACAGGGAGGACTGAAGCTTTCTTT	TRBD1	TRBJ1-1	NA	TRBV13
CASSRTGSPYEQYF	TGTGCCAGCAGCCGAACGGGATCACCCTACGAGCAGTACTTC	NA	TRBJ2-7	NA	TRBV28
CASSLFLSPGQGVHEQFF	TGCGCCAGCAGCTTGTTCCTTAGCCCGGGACAGGGCGTTCATGAGCAGTTCTTC	TRBD1	TRBJ2-1	NA	TRBV5-1
CASSLGTSREQFF	TGTGCCAGCAGCTTGGGAACTAGCCGTGAGCAGTTCTTC	NA	TRBJ2-1	NA	TRBV5-4
CASSGRGGTEAFF	TGTGCCAGCAGCGGAAGGGGGGGCACTGAAGCTTTCTTT	NA	TRBJ1-1	NA	TRBV28
CASSEQGREKLFF	TGTGCCAGCAGTGAACAGGGAAGGGAAAAACTGTTTTTT	NA	TRBJ1-4	NA	TRBV2
CASSFSGQETQYF	TGTGCCAGCAGCTTCAGCGGACAAGAGACCCAGTACTTC	NA	TRBJ2-5	few	TRBV11-2